This entry lists 15 T cell receptor beta chains sequenced from one sample in a study of cytomegalovirus exposure and HLA in healthy donors (dated by TCRdb to about 2017). The library was produced with the immunoSEQ multiplex PCR assay. For the multiplex PCR, a mixture combining 60 forward primers for TCR Vbeta segments and 13 reverse primers for TCR Jbeta segments was used. This immuneACCESS table, as held by TCRdb, lists in-frame sequences with V and J called but not all clones. Of the missing ones, under half trace to an unresolved V gene in checked studies; the others have no known cause. In this sample the table shows under 200,000 clones, 75% to 80% of which occur a single time. Around 2.8% of the sample goes to the ten largest clones. The sequenced sample consisted of PBMCs. These receptors all stem from a woman in her thirties or forties in good health and CMV-seropositive.

The chain employs TRBV10-3 and TRBJ1-2; D is perhaps TRBD1 (5 bases). Trimming cost V 10 bases and J 3 bases, with 15 bases left between them. Germline lookup yields CDR1 ENHRY and CDR2 SYGVKD. The CDR3 totals 13 residues. CDR3: CATQGRLDYGYTF. The CDR3 nucleotides read TGTGCCACTCAGGGTCGCCTAGACTATGGCTACACCTTC.

For the CDR3, the DNA is TGTGCCAGCAGCAAAGTCCGGACAGGGCCCGCCTACGAGCAGTACTTC. Protein product: CASSKVRTGPAYEQYF. This chain connects TRBV21-1 to TRBJ2-7; TRBD1 is the table's D call and was not checked against the DNA. TRBV21-1 is an annotated pseudogene. This CDR3 comprises 16 residues.

The V gene is TRBV28, the J gene TRBJ2-4, with 7 bases fitting TRBD2. This CDR3 is built from 11 residues. Germline V gene lookup returns CDR1 MDHEN and CDR2 SYDVKM. CDR3 nucleotide sequence: TGTGCGGGGGGGGTCAAAAACATTCAGTACTTC. Translated, it gives CAGGVKNIQYF.

This clone was detected a few times. CDR3 nucleotide sequence: TGCAGCGTTCTCGGGACAGGTCAGGAAAAACTGTTTTTT. Amino acids: CSVLGTGQEKLFF. This chain uses TRBV29-1 with TRBJ1-4; TRBD1 matches at 8 bases. V shed 5 bases and J 8 bases; nucleotides not matched to a gene: 7. Looked up from germline, CDR1 is SQVTM and CDR2 is ANQGSEA. The CDR3 has 13 amino acids.

The chain couples TRBV11-2 to TRBJ2-5; 9 nucleotides align to TRBD1. The CDR3 covers 13 residues. With 5 bases clipped from V and 4 bases from J, the junction kept 2 bases outside the gene matches. The germline V gene has CDR1 SGHAT and CDR2 FQNNGV. For the CDR3, the DNA is TGTGCCAGCAGCCCGGGACAGGGAGAGACCCAGTACTTC. It encodes CASSPGQGETQYF.

The chain employs TRBV7-2 and TRBJ2-3, with TRBD1 as a possible D gene (5 bases). V gave up 7 bases and J gave up 0 bases, with 14 bases separating them. The CDR3 is 15 residues long. Germline V lookup: CDR1 SGHTA, CDR2 FQGNSA. As DNA, the CDR3 is TGTGCCAGCACCGCACAGGCCACTAGCACAGATACGCAGTATTTT. It is translated as CASTAQATSTDTQYF.

CDR3 coding DNA: TGTGCCAGCAGCCAGAGGGATACGCAGTATTTT. Translating it yields CASSQRDTQYF. The J gene is TRBJ2-3, the V gene TRBV5-6; D gene ambiguous. The CDR3 extends over 11 amino acids. Trimming cost V 4 bases and J 6 bases, with 6 bases left between them. The germline gives CDR1 SGHDT, CDR2 YYEEEE.

This clone appeared a few times. The chain employs TRBV4-1 and TRBJ1-5; D is possibly TRBD1 (5 bases). This CDR3 region has 15 residues. Germline V gene sequence: CDR1 MGHRA, CDR2 YSYEKL. Trimming took off 0 bases at V and 6 bases at J, with 12 bases between the two ends. As DNA, the CDR3 is TGCGCCAGCAGCCAAGATGCAGGGTTGGGTCAGCCCCAGCATTTT. It translates to CASSQDAGLGQPQHF.

V is TRBV4-3 and J is TRBJ1-4; 7 bases agree with TRBD1. After removal of 2 bases from V and 5 bases from J, the junction contained 5 bases not matched to a gene. This CDR3 region has 15 residues. The germline CDR1 and CDR2 sequences are LGHNA and YSLEER. The CDR3 protein is CASSQLLTGNEKLFF. CDR3 nucleotide sequence: TGCGCCAGCAGCCAACTACTGACAGGGAATGAAAAACTGTTTTTT.

The V gene is TRBV19, the J gene TRBJ2-7, with 7 bases fitting TRBD2. V shed 5 bases, J shed 4 bases, and the junction held 11 bases outside the gene matches. The CDR3 covers 15 residues. Germline loops: CDR1 LNHDA, CDR2 SQIVND (reference sequence). The CDR3 loop reads CASSLEGGSWYEQYF. For the CDR3, the DNA is TGTGCCAGTAGTCTCGAAGGCGGGAGTTGGTACGAGCAGTACTTC.

This clone appeared once. V and J are TRBV4-3 and TRBJ2-2; D ambiguous. This CDR3 comprises 15 residues. Trimming pared 4 bases from V and 0 bases from J, leaving 9 bases between. Looked up from germline, CDR1 is LGHNA and CDR2 is YSLEER. CDR3 in DNA: TGCGCCAGCAGCCCCCGAGCAACGAACACCGGGGAGCTGTTTTTT. Translated: CASSPRATNTGELFF.

The chain links TRBV27 to TRBJ1-5; D unresolved. The CDR3 spans 14 residues. Per germline, CDR1 MNHEY and CDR2 SMNVEV (reference sequence). Trimming took 3 bases from V and 5 from J, leaving 11 bases between them. The CDR3 sequence is CASSFGGMDQPQHF. DNA for the CDR3: TGTGCCAGCAGTTTTGGAGGGATGGATCAGCCCCAGCATTTT.

The gene calls are TRBV5-6 and TRBJ2-7; D gene unclear. Germline CDR1 reads SGHDT; CDR2 reads YYEEEE. V was shortened by 0 bases and J by 3 bases, with 7 bases between the two germline ends. The CDR3 runs to 13 residues. DNA for the CDR3: TGTGCCAGCAGCTTGGATATCTTCTACGAGCAGTACTTC. This gives the protein CASSLDIFYEQYF.

The chain combines TRBV7-9 with TRBJ2-7; 7 nucleotides align to TRBD1. This CDR3 spans 16 amino acids. CDR1 is SEHNR and CDR2 is FQNEAQ in the germline V gene (reference sequence). Trimming cost V 4 bases and J 0 bases; bases outside gene matches: 9. DNA of the CDR3: TGTGCCAGCAGCTCTCCGGGACAGCATGTCTCCTACGAGCAGTACTTC. Translation gives CASSSPGQHVSYEQYF.

V and J are TRBV5-1 and TRBJ2-5; 9 bases are shared with TRBD2. Germline CDR1 and CDR2: SGHRS and YFSETQ. With V trimmed by 1 base and J by 5 bases, 6 bases remained unmatched. CDR3 length: 15 amino acids. The CDR3 loop is CASSLRPSGDETQYF. In nucleotides, the CDR3 is TGCGCCAGCAGCTTGCGGCCTAGCGGGGATGAGACCCAGTACTTC.